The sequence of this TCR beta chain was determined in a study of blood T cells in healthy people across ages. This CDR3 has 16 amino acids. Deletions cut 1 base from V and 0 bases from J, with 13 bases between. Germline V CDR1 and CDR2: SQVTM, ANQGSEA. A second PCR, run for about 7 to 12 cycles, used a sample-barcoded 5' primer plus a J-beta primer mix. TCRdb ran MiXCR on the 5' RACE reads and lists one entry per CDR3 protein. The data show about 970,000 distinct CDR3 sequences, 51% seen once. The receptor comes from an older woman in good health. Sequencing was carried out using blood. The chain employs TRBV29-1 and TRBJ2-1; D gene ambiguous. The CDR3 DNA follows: TGCAGCGTTGAAGGTTTTCAGCTCAGCTCCTACAATGAGCAGTTCTTC. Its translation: CSVEGFQLSSYNEQFF.